The present entry profiles one TCR beta chain with its context. Its specificity is not known. Sequencing was performed with immunoSEQ multiplex PCR; in TCRdb, only in-frame clones are kept and a portion is missing. The data hold more than 85,000 clones, with under 95% observed a single time. V shed 1 base and J 5 bases; nucleotides not matched to a gene: 2. CDR1 and CDR2 (germline): MGHRA, YSYEKL. The CDR3 has 14 residues. These data originate in a study of graft-versus-host responses after intestinal transplantation. Study background: Recipients had transplants, and these were multivisceral, liver-intestinal, or isolated intestinal. Study-level points and caveats: GvH clones were identified in recipient marrow, with some first appearing in ileum or blood. Early post-transplant HvG declines showed an association with peak circulating GvH clone levels.

The sequence derives from a human donor who received an intestinal transplant. J is TRBJ2-7 and V is TRBV4-1; 10 bases align to TRBD1. The sample in question was unstimulated CD8+ T cells sorted from spleen or lymph node cells, obtained before intestinal transplant. The CDR3 here is CASSQGTGGNEQYF. The CDR3 DNA reads as TGCGCCAGCAGCCAAGGGACAGGGGGGAACGAGCAGTACTTC.